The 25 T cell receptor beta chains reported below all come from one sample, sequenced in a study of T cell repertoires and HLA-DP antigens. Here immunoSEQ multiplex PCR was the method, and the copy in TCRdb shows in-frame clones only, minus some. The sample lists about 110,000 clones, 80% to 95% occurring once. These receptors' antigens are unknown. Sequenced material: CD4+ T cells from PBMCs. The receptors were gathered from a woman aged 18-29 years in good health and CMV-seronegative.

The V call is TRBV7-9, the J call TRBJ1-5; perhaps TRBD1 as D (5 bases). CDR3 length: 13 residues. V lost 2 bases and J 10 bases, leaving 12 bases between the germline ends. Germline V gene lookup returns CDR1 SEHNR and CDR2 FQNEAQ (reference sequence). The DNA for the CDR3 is TGTGCCAGCAGCTTAATTCAGGGTACACCCCAGCATTTT. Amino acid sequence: CASSLIQGTPQHF. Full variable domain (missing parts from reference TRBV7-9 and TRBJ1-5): DTGVSQNPRHKITKRGQNVTFRCDPISEHNRLYWYRQTLGQGPEFLTYFQNEAQLEKSRLLSDRFSAERPKGSFSTLEIQRTEQGDSAMYLCASSLIQGTPQHFGDGTRLSIL.

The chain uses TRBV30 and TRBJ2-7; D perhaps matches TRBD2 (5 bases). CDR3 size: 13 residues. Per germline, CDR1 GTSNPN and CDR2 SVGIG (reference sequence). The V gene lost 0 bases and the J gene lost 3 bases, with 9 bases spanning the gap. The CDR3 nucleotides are TGTGCCTGGAGTGTATCTAGCAGCTACGAGCAGTACTTC. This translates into CAWSVSSSYEQYF.

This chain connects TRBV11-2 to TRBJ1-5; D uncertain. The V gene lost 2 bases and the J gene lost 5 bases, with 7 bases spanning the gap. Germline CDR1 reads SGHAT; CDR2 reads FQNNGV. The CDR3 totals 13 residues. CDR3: CASSLWTHQPQHF. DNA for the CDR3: TGTGCCAGCAGCTTATGGACCCATCAGCCCCAGCATTTT.

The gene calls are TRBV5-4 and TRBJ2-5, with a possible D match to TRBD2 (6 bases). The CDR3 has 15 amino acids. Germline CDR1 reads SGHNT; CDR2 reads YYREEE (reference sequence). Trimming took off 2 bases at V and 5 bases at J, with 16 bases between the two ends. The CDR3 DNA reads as TGTGCCAGCAGCTTCTGGCAGGGCGGGGAGGAGACCCAGTACTTC. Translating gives CASSFWQGGEETQYF.

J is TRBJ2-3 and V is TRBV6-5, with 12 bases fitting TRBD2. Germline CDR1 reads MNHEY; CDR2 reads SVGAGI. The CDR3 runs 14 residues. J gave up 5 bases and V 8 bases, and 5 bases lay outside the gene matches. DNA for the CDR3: TGTGCCAGCTGGACTAGCGGGGTGGTAGATACGCAGTATTTT. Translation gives CASWTSGVVDTQYF.

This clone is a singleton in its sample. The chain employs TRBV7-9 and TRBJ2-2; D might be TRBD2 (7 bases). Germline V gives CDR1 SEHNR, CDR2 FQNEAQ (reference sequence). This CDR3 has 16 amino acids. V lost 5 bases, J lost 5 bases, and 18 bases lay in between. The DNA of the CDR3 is TGTGCCAGCAGCCTCCCTCGGGGGGCACGGACCGGGGAGCTGTTTTTT. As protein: CASSLPRGARTGELFF.

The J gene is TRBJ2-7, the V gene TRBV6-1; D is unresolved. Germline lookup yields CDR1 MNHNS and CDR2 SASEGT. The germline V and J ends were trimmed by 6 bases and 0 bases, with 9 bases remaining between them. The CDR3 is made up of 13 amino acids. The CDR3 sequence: CASRESDSYEQYV. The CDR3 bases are TGTGCCAGCAGGGAGTCTGACTCCTACGAGCAGTACGTC.

CDR3 amino acids: CASRGQGEGYTF. CDR3 DNA: TGTGCCAGCAGGGGACAGGGTGAAGGCTACACCTTC. The chain carries TRBV6-5 and TRBJ1-2, with 9 bases aligning to TRBD1. In germline, CDR1 is MNHEY, CDR2 SVGAGI. The length of the CDR3 is 12 residues. With 6 bases clipped from V and 8 bases from J, the junction kept 4 bases outside the gene matches.

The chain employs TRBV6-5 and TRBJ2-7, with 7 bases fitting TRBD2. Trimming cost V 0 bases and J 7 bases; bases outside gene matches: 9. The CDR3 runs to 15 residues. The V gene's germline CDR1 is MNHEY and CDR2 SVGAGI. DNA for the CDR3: TGTGCCAGCAGTTACTCTAAGGCGGGAGTGGGGGAGCAGTACTTC. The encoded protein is CASSYSKAGVGEQYF.

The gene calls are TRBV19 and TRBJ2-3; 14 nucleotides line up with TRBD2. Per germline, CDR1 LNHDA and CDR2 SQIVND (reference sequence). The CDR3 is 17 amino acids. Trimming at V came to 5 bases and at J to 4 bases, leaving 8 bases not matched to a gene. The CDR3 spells CASSAPGLAGVADTQYF. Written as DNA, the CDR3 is TGTGCCAGTAGTGCCCCGGGACTAGCGGGAGTTGCAGATACGCAGTATTTT.

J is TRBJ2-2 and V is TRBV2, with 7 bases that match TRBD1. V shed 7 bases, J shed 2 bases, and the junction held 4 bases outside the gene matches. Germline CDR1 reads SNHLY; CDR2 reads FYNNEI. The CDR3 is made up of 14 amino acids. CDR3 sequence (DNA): TGTGCCAGCAAGGGACAGATTAACACCGGGGAGCTGTTTTTT. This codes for CASKGQINTGELFF. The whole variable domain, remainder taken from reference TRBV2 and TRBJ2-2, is EPEVTQTPSHQVTQMGQEVILRCVPISNHLYFYWYRQILGQKVEFLVSFYNNEISEKSEIFDDQFSVERPDGSNFTLKIRSTKLEDSAMYFCASKGQINTGELFFGEGSRLTVL.

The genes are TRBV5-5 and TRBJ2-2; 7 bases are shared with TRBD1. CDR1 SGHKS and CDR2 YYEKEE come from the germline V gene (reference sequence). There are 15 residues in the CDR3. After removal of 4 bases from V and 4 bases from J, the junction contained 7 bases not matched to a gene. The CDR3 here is CASSPTGSTTGELFF. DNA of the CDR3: TGTGCCAGCAGCCCGACAGGGAGCACCACCGGGGAGCTGTTTTTT. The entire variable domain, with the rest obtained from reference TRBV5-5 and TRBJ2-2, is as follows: DAGVTQSPTHLIKTRGQQVTLRCSPISGHKSVSWYQQVLGQGPQFIFQYYEKEERGRGNFPDRFSARQFPNYSSELNVNALLLGDSALYLCASSPTGSTTGELFFGEGSRLTVL.

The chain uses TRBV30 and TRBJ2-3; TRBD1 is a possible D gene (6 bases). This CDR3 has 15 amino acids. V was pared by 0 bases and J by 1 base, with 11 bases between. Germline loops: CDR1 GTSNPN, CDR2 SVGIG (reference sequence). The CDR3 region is CAWSVPGAGTDTQYF. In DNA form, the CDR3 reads TGTGCCTGGAGTGTACCAGGGGCCGGCACAGATACGCAGTATTTT.

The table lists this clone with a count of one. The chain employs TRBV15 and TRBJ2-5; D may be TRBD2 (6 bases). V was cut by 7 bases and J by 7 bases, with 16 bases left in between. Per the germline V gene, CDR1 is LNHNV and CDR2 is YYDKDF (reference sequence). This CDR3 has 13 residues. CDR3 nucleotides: TGTGCCACCAACCGACCGGGACTGCCGACCCAGTACTTC. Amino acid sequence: CATNRPGLPTQYF.

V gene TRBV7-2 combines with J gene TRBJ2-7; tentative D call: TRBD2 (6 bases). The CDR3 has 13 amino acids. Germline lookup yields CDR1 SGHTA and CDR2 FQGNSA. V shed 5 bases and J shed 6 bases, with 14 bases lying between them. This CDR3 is CASSRDSSSEQYV. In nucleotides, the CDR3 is TGTGCCAGCAGCAGGGACTCGTCCAGCGAGCAGTACGTC.

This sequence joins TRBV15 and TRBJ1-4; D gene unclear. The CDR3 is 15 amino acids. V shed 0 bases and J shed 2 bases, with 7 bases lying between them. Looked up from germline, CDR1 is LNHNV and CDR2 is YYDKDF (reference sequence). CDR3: CATSRDEGTNEKLFF. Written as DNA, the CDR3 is TGTGCCACCAGCAGAGATGAGGGTACTAATGAAAAACTGTTTTTT. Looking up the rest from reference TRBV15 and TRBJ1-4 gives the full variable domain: DAMVIQNPRYQVTQFGKPVTLSCSQTLNHNVMYWYQQKSSQAPKLLFHYYDKDFNNEADTPDNFQSRRPNTSFCFLDIRSPGLGDTAMYLCATSRDEGTNEKLFFGSGTQLSVL.

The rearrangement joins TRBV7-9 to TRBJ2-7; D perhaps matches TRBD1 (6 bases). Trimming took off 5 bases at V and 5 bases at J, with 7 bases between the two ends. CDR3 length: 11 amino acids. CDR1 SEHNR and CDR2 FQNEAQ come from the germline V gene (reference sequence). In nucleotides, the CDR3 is TGTGCCAGCAGCAGGGACAACGAGCAGTACTTC. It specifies CASSRDNEQYF.

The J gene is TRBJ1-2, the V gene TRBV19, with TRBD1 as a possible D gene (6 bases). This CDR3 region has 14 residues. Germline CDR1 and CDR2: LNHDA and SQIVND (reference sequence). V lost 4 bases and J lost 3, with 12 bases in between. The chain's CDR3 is CASSNQGIDYGYTF. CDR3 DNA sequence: TGTGCCAGTAGTAACCAGGGGATTGACTATGGCTACACCTTC.

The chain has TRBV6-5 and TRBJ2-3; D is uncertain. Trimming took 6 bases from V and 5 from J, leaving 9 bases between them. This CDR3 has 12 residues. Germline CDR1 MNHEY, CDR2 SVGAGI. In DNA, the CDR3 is TGTGCCAGCAGCCACTCCCTAGATACGCAGTATTTT. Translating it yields CASSHSLDTQYF.

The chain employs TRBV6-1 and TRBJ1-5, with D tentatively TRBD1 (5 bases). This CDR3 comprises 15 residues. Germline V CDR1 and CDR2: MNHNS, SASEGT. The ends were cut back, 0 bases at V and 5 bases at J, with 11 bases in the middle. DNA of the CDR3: TGTGCCAGCAGTGAAGCGGGGCAGCCTTATCAGCCCCAGCATTTT. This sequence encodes CASSEAGQPYQPQHF.

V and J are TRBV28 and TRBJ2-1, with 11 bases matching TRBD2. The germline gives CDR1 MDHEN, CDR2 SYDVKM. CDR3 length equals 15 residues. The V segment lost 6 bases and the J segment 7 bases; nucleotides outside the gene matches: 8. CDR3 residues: CASRNTSGSRNEQFF. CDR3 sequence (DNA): TGTGCCAGCAGGAATACTAGCGGGAGCAGGAATGAGCAGTTCTTC.

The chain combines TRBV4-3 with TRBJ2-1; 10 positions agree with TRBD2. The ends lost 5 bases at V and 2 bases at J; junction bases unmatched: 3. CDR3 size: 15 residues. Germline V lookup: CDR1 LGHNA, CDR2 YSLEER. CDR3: CASSFGLAAYNEQFF. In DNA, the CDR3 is TGCGCCAGCAGCTTCGGACTAGCGGCCTACAATGAGCAGTTCTTC.

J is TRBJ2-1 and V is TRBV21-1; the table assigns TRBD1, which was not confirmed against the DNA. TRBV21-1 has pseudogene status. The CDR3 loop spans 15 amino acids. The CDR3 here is CASSNQKPPGNEQFF. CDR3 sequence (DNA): TGTGCCAGCAGCAACCAAAAACCCCCAGGGAATGAGCAGTTCTTC.

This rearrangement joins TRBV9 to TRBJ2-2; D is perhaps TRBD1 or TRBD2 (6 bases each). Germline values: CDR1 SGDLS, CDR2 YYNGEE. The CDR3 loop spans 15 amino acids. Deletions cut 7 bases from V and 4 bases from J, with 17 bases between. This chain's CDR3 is CASGPSGGSTGELFF. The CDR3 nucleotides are TGTGCCAGCGGGCCTTCCGGGGGCTCCACCGGGGAGCTGTTTTTT.

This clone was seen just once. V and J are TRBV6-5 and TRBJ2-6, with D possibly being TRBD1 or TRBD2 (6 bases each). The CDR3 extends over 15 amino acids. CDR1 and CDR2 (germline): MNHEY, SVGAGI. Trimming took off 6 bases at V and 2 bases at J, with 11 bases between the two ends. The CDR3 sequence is CASRPRGAGANVLTF. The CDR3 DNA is TGTGCCAGCAGACCTAGGGGGGCTGGGGCCAACGTCCTGACTTTC.